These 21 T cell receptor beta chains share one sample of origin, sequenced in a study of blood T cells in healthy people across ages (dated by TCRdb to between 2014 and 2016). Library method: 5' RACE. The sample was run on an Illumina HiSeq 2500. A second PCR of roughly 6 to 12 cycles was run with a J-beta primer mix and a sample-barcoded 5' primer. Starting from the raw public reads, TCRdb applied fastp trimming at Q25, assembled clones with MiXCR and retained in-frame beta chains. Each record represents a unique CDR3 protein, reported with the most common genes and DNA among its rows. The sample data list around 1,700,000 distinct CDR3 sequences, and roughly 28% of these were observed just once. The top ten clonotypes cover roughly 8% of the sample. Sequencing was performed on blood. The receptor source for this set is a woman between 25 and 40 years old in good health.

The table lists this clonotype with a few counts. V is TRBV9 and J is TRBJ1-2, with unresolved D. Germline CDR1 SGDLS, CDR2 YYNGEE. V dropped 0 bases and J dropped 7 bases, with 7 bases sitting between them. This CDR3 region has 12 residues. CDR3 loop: CASSVEDGGYTF. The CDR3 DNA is TGTGCCAGCAGCGTAGAGGACGGTGGCTACACCTTC.

The CDR3 loop is CASSLLQGAEGNEQFF. CDR3 in DNA: TGTGCCAGCTCACTGTTACAGGGGGCGGAAGGGAATGAGCAGTTCTTC. This chain uses TRBV18 with TRBJ2-1; TRBD1 aligns across 9 bases. J lost 7 bases, V lost 4 bases, and 11 bases had no gene match. The CDR3 consists of 16 residues. The germline gives CDR1 KGHSH, CDR2 LQKENI. The whole variable domain, filled in from reference TRBV18 and TRBJ2-1, reads NAGVMQNPRHLVRRRGQEARLRCSPMKGHSHVYWYRQLPEEGLKFMVYLQKENIIDESGMPKERFSAEFPKEGPSILRIQQVVRGDSAAYFCASSLLQGAEGNEQFFGPGTRLTVL.

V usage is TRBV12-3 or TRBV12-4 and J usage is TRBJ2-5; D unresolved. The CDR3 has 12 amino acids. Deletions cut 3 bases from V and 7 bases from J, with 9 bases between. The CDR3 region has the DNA TGTGCCAGCAGTTTTGGGGTGGGGACCCAGTACTTC. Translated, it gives CASSFGVGTQYF.

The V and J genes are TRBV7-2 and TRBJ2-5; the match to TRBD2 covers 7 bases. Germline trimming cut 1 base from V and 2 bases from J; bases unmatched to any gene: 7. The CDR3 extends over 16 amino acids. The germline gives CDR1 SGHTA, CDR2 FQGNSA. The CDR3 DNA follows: TGTGCCAGCAGCTTAGGATTAGGGAGGGCTCAAGAGACCCAGTACTTC. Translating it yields CASSLGLGRAQETQYF. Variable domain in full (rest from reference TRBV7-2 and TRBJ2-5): GAGVSQSPSNKVTEKGKDVELRCDPISGHTALYWYRQSLGQGLEFLIYFQGNSAPDKSGLPSDRFSAERTGGSVSTLTIQRTQQEDSAVYLCASSLGLGRAQETQYFGPGTRLLVL.

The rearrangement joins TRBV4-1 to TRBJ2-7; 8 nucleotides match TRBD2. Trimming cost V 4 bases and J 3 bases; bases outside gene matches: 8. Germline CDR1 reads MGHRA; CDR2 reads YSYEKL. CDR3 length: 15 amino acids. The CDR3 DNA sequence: TGCGCCAGCAGCCCTCAAAGCGGGGGCCGCTACGAGCAGTACTTC. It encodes CASSPQSGGRYEQYF.

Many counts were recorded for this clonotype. The CDR3 nucleotides are TGTGCCAGCAGCCGATGGACTAGCGGGAGCACAGATACGCAGTATTTT. It is translated as CASSRWTSGSTDTQYF. The rearrangement uses TRBV7-6 and TRBJ2-3; TRBD2 aligns across 11 bases. The V and J ends lost 5 bases and 0 bases, in that order; junction bases with no gene match: 4. The CDR3 is 16 amino acids. Germline V gives CDR1 SGHVS, CDR2 FNYEAQ. Full variable domain (rest looked up from reference TRBV7-6 and TRBJ2-3): GAGVSQSPRYKVTKRGQDVALRCDPISGHVSLYWYRQALGQGPEFLTYFNYEAQQDKSGLPNDRFSAERPEGSISTLTIQRTEQRDSAMYRCASSRWTSGSTDTQYFGPGTRLTVL.

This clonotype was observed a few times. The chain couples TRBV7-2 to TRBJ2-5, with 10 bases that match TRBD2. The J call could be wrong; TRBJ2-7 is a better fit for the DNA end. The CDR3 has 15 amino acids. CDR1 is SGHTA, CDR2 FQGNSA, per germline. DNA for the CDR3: TGTGCCAGCAGCTTAGGCCTAGCGGGAGCCAACGAGCAGTACTTC. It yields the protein CASSLGLAGANEQYF.

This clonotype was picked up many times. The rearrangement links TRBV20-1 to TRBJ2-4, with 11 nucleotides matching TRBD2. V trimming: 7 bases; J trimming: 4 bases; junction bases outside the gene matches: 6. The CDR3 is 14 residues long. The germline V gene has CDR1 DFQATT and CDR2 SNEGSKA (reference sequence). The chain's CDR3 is CSGMTSGKKNIQYF. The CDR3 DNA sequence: TGCAGTGGCATGACTAGCGGGAAAAAAAACATTCAGTACTTC.

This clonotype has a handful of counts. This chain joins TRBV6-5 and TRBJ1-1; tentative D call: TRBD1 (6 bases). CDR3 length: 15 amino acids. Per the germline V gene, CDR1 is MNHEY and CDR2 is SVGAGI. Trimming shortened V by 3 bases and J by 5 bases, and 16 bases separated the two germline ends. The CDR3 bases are TGTGCCAGCAGTTATCCGTCCAGGGGCCGGACTGAAGCTTTCTTT. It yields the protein CASSYPSRGRTEAFF.

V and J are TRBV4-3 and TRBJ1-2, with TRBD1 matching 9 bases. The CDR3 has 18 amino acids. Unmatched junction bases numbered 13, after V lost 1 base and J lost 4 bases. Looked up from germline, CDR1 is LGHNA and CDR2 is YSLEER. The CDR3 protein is CASSQVGQGFAPTYGYTF. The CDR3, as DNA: TGCGCCAGCAGCCAAGTCGGACAGGGGTTTGCTCCTACCTATGGCTACACCTTC.

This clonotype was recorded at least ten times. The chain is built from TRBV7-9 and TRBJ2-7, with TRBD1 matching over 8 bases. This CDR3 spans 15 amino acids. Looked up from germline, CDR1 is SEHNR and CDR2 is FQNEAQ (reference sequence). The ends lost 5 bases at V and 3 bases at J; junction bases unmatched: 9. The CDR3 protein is CASSPRTGTSYEQYF. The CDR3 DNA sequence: TGTGCCAGCAGCCCCCGGACAGGGACCAGCTACGAGCAGTACTTC.

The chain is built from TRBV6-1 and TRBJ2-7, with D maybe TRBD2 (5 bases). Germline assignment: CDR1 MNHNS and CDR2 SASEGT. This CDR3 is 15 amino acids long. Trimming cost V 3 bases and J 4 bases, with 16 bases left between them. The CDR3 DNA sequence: TGTGCCAGCAGTGATCGAGGGTCGGGCAGGTACGAGCAGTACTTC. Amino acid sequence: CASSDRGSGRYEQYF.

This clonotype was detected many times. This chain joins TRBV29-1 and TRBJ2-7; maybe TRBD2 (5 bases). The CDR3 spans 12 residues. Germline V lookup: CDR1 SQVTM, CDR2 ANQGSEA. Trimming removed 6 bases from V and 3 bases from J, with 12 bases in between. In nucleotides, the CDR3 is TGCAGCGTCCGCCAACTAGACTACGAGCAGTACTTC. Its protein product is CSVRQLDYEQYF.

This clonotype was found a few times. The CDR3 sequence is CASNRGGDYEQYF. As DNA, the CDR3 is TGTGCCAGTAATCGGGGAGGGGACTACGAGCAGTACTTC. The chain has TRBV19 and TRBJ2-7; TRBD2 matches 7 bases. The CDR3 sequence is 13 residues long. Germline CDR1 LNHDA, CDR2 SQIVND (reference sequence). The trim removed 7 bases at V and 3 bases at J, leaving 6 bases unmatched.

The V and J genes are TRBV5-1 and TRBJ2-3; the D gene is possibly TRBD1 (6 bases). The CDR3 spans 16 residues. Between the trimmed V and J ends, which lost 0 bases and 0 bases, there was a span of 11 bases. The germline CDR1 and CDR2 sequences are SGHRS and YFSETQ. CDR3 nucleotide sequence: TGCGCCAGCAGCTTGGAAGGGGGACCTAGCACAGATACGCAGTATTTT. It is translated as CASSLEGGPSTDTQYF.

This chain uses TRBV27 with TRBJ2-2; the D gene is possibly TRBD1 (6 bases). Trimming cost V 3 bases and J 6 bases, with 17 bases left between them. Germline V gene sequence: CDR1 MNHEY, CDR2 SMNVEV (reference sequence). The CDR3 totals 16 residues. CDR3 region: CASSFLGSSGAGELFF. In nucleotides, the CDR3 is TGTGCCAGCAGTTTTCTTGGTAGCTCAGGGGCCGGGGAGCTGTTTTTT.

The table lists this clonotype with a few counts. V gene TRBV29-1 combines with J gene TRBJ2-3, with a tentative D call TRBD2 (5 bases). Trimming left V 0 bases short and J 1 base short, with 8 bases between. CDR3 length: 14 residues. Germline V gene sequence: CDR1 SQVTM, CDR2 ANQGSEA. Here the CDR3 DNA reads TGCAGCGTTGAAGAAGAGCGGCGCACAGATACGCAGTATTTT. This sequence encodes CSVEEERRTDTQYF.

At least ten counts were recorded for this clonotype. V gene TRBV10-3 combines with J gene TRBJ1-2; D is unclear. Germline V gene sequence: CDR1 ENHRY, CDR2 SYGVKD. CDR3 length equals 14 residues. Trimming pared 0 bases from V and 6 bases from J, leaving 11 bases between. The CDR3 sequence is CAISESATEDGYTF. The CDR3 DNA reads TGTGCCATCAGTGAGTCGGCGACTGAGGATGGCTACACCTTC.

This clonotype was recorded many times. The chain's CDR3 is CASSPLPGGADEQFF. As DNA, the CDR3 is TGTGCCAGCAGCCCTCTGCCCGGGGGGGCCGATGAGCAGTTCTTC. V gene TRBV27 combines with J gene TRBJ2-1; TRBD2 aligns across 8 bases. Trimming removed 6 bases from V and 8 bases from J; junction bases left unmatched: 12. This CDR3 is built from 15 residues. Looked up from germline, CDR1 is MNHEY and CDR2 is SMNVEV (reference sequence).

The CDR3 spells CSAITSGGLTGELFF. CDR3 DNA: TGCAGTGCAATTACTAGCGGGGGCCTCACCGGGGAGCTGTTTTTT. J is TRBJ2-2 and V is TRBV20-1; TRBD2 agrees at 11 bases. The CDR3 loop spans 15 amino acids. Germline lookup yields CDR1 DFQATT and CDR2 SNEGSKA (reference sequence). The V and J ends lost 6 bases and 4 bases, in that order; junction bases with no gene match: 7.

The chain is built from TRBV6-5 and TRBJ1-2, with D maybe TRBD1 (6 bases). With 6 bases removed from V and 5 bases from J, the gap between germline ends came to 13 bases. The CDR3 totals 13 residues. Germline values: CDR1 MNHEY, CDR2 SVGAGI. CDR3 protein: CASRDSYGYGYTF. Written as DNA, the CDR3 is TGTGCCAGCAGGGACAGTTACGGGTATGGCTACACCTTC.